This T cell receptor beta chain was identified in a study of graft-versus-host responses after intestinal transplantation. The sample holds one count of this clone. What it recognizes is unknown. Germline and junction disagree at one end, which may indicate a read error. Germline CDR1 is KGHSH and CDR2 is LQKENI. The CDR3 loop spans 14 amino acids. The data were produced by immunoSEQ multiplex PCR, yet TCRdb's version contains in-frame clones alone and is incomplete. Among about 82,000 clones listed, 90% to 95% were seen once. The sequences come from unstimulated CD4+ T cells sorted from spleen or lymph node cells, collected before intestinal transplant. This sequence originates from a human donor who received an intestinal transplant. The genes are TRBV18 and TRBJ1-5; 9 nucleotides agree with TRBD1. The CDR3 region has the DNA TGTGCCAGCTCGCCACAGGGGGCCGATCAGCCCCAGCATTTT. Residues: CASSPQGADQPQHF.